The 17 T cell receptor beta chains reported below all come from one sample, sequenced in a study of blood T cells in healthy people across ages. The authors ran a second PCR of about 6 to 11 cycles using a sample-barcoded 5' primer and a J-beta primer mix. TCRdb independently ran MiXCR on the 5' RACE reads; one entry per CDR3 protein. Among about 800,000 distinct CDR3 sequences listed, approximately 25% were seen once. These same data were also listed under a study on T cells of mothers and their children.

Sequencing used blood. The receptors originated from a boy younger than 18 in good health.

This clonotype turned up a few times. One end of the junction does not line up with germline, which may come from a read error. V usage is TRBV2 and J usage is TRBJ1-1; weak D call: TRBD1 (5 bases). The CDR3 covers 15 residues. Germline V gene sequence: CDR1 SNHLY, CDR2 FYNNEI. The CDR3, as DNA: TGTGCCGGCAGTGAAGGTACAGGTCAGAACACTGAAGCTTTCTTT. This gives the protein CAGSEGTGQNTEAFF.

The V call is TRBV7-6, the J call TRBJ2-1; 8 nucleotides match TRBD1. The CDR3 runs 15 residues. Germline CDR1 SGHVS, CDR2 FNYEAQ. The ends lost 5 bases at V and 7 bases at J; junction bases unmatched: 10. The CDR3: CASSPGTGTGNEQFF. CDR3 coding DNA: TGTGCCAGCAGCCCCGGGACAGGAACAGGGAATGAGCAGTTCTTC.

Remarks on this clonotype: One junction end disagrees with the germline gene, perhaps due to a read error. The chain employs TRBV14 and TRBJ2-5, with 15 bases identical to TRBD2. The CDR3 is 19 amino acids. CDR1 SGHDN and CDR2 FVKESK come from the germline V gene. The DNA for the CDR3 is TGTGCCAGCAGCCAAGGGAAGGGACTAGCGGGAGGACAGGAAAATGAGCGGTTCTTC. Translating gives CASSQGKGLAGGQENERFF.

This clonotype was counted between two and nine times. As DNA, the CDR3 is TGTGCCAGCAGCTTGTCCCCCGGGGCCAACATTCAGTACTTC. This encodes CASSLSPGANIQYF. J is TRBJ2-4 and V is TRBV5-5; the D gene could be TRBD1 or TRBD2 (5 bases each). V dropped 1 base and J dropped 7 bases, with 12 bases sitting between them. The CDR3 totals 14 residues. Per germline, CDR1 SGHKS and CDR2 YYEKEE (reference sequence). The full variable domain, completed using reference TRBV5-5 and TRBJ2-4, is DAGVTQSPTHLIKTRGQQVTLRCSPISGHKSVSWYQQVLGQGPQFIFQYYEKEERGRGNFPDRFSARQFPNYSSELNVNALLLGDSALYLCASSLSPGANIQYFGAGTRLSVL.

This clonotype appeared a few times. The genes are TRBV7-9 and TRBJ2-3; D ambiguous. V gave up 5 bases and J gave up 11 bases, with 17 bases separating them. This CDR3 has 13 amino acids. Germline V gene sequence: CDR1 SEHNR, CDR2 FQNEAQ (reference sequence). The CDR3 region is CASSTVSYSRQYF. Here the CDR3 DNA reads TGTGCCAGCAGCACCGTCTCCTACTCTCGGCAGTATTTT.

The V gene is TRBV6-2 or TRBV6-3, the J gene TRBJ2-4; D gene unclear. CDR3 length: 14 residues. Looked up from germline, CDR1 is MNHEY and CDR2 is SVGEGT. The V end was cut by 8 bases, the J end by 0 bases, with 11 bases between. The CDR3 nucleotides are TGTGCCAGCGGTGACGGTTTAGCCAAAAACATTCAGTACTTC. Translation gives CASGDGLAKNIQYF.

This clonotype showed up just a few times. The chain carries TRBV4-2 and TRBJ2-1, with D possibly being TRBD1 or TRBD2 (7 bases each). The CDR3 has 15 residues. The V end lost 0 bases, the J end lost 8 bases, and 14 bases lay between the germline ends. CDR1 is LGHNA and CDR2 is YNFKEQ in the germline V gene. The CDR3 spells CASSQEQGGVYEQFF. The CDR3 DNA reads TGTGCCAGCAGCCAAGAGCAGGGGGGGGTCTATGAGCAGTTCTTC.

This chain connects TRBV5-1 to TRBJ2-3; D unresolved. Germline V gene lookup returns CDR1 SGHRS and CDR2 YFSETQ. V was cut by 1 base and J by 2 bases, with 8 bases left in between. The CDR3 has 14 amino acids. The CDR3 nucleotides are TGCGCCAGCAGCTTGAGGGTCCCCACAGATACGCAGTATTTT. The encoded protein is CASSLRVPTDTQYF.

A few counts support this clonotype. In DNA, the CDR3 is TGTGCCAGCAGTTCCGCGGGGACCACAGATACGCAGTATTTT. Its translation: CASSSAGTTDTQYF. V usage is TRBV28 and J usage is TRBJ2-3, with D tentatively TRBD2 (6 bases). V dropped 4 bases and J dropped 2 bases, with 10 bases sitting between them. From germline, CDR1 is MDHEN and CDR2 SYDVKM. CDR3 size: 14 residues.

This clonotype turned up a few times. The genes are TRBV18 and TRBJ2-5, with TRBD1 as a possible D gene (6 bases). Judging by the DNA end, TRBJ2-7 fits better; the J call may be wrong. There are 14 residues in the CDR3. Germline values: CDR1 KGHSH, CDR2 LQKENI. CDR3 amino acids: CASSPDSLAYEQYF. The CDR3 region has the DNA TGTGCCAGCTCACCGGACAGCCTAGCCTACGAGCAGTACTTC.

The chain links TRBV20-1 to TRBJ2-1; possibly TRBD2 for D (6 bases). V lost 0 bases and J lost 7, with 16 bases in between. The CDR3 has 15 residues. Germline V gene lookup returns CDR1 DFQATT and CDR2 SNEGSKA (reference sequence). Written as DNA, the CDR3 is TGCAGTGCTAGAGAGGGCGGGGCAGAGGGGAATGAGCAGTTCTTC. Encoded protein: CSAREGGAEGNEQFF.

The chain is built from TRBV7-9 and TRBJ2-4, with TRBD2 matching over 7 bases. The CDR3 consists of 14 residues. Germline CDR1 reads SEHNR; CDR2 reads FQNEAQ (reference sequence). Trimming took 2 bases from V and 4 from J; bases not matched to a gene: 2. CDR3 residues: CASSLLAAKNIQYF. Written as DNA, the CDR3 is TGTGCCAGCAGCTTACTAGCGGCTAAAAACATTCAGTACTTC.

The chain joins TRBV29-1 to TRBJ2-1; TRBD2 matches at 11 bases. After removal of 4 bases from V and 12 bases from J, the junction contained 11 bases not matched to a gene. The CDR3 sequence is 14 residues long. In germline, CDR1 is SQVTM, CDR2 ANQGSEA. The CDR3 DNA sequence: TGCAGCGTTGTGAGGCTAGCGGGAGGTATGGTGCAGTTCTTC. It specifies CSVVRLAGGMVQFF.

This clonotype has a handful of counts. V gene TRBV7-3 combines with J gene TRBJ2-5, with 7 nucleotides matching TRBD2. The tail of the sequence fits TRBJ2-7 better, so the J call may be wrong. Germline lookup yields CDR1 SGHTA and CDR2 FQGTGA. This CDR3 contains 15 residues. The CDR3, as DNA: TGTGCCAGCAGCCTAAGCGGGGATAGCTCCTACGAGCAGTACTTC. Its translation: CASSLSGDSSYEQYF.

This clonotype was recorded only once. The gene calls are TRBV2 and TRBJ1-4; 7 bases line up with TRBD1. V shed 6 bases and J 6 bases; nucleotides not matched to a gene: 13. The CDR3 consists of 16 residues. CDR1 and CDR2 from the germline V gene are SNHLY and FYNNEI. Here the CDR3 reads CASRPEGGIIYEKLFF. The CDR3 nucleotides read TGTGCCAGCAGGCCCGAAGGGGGCATAATCTATGAAAAACTGTTTTTT.

This clonotype came up a few times. V usage is TRBV5-6 and J usage is TRBJ2-7; no reliable D call. The germline CDR1 and CDR2 sequences are SGHDT and YYEEEE. V was cut by 4 bases and J by 0 bases, with 11 bases left in between. The CDR3 is 14 residues long. Written as DNA, the CDR3 is TGTGCCAGCAGCGTCCTTGACACCTCCTACGAGCAGTACTTC. It codes for CASSVLDTSYEQYF.

This clonotype was seen a few times. The chain links TRBV4-3 to TRBJ2-1; D remains unclear. The CDR3 runs to 15 residues. Trimming removed 0 bases at V and 6 bases at J, with 12 bases between. CDR1 and CDR2 (germline): LGHNA, YSLEER. The CDR3 loop is CASSQDRFGVNEQFF. CDR3 sequence (DNA): TGCGCCAGCAGCCAAGATAGGTTTGGGGTCAATGAGCAGTTCTTC.